The 30 T cell receptor beta chains below were found in one sample sequenced in a study of T-cell reconstitution after alpha-beta-depleted transplantation in children. For TCRbeta, the library was prepared with unique molecular identifiers. TCRdb re-analysed the PCR reads in MiXCR, keeping a single row per CDR3 protein. The repertoire has 280,000 or so distinct CDR3 sequences, more than 9% of them found once; the top ten carry about 25%. The sample was peripheral blood, taken 180 days after TCRalphabeta/CD19-depleted stem cell transplant. The receptors stem from a male patient between 2 and 10 years old who had a stem cell transplant for chronic granulomatous disease, so the T cells may come from the graft donor.

This clonotype was detected many times. This chain links TRBV21-1 with TRBJ2-7. TRBV21-1 is labeled a pseudogene. This CDR3 has 14 residues. The CDR3: CASSKDELHYEQYF. DNA for the CDR3: TGTGCCAGCAGCAAAGATGAACTTCACTACGAGCAGTACTTC.

This clonotype was recorded many times. The chain employs TRBV2 and TRBJ1-4; D is unclear. The CDR3 runs 13 residues. The germline CDR1 and CDR2 sequences are SNHLY and FYNNEI. V was clipped by 8 bases and J by 8 bases, with 15 bases between them. This CDR3 reads CASLLGFREKLFF. CDR3 DNA sequence: TGTGCCAGCCTCCTGGGATTTCGGGAAAAACTGTTTTTT. Drawing the rest from reference TRBV2 and TRBJ1-4, the complete variable domain is EPEVTQTPSHQVTQMGQEVILRCVPISNHLYFYWYRQILGQKVEFLVSFYNNEISEKSEIFDDQFSVERPDGSNFTLKIRSTKLEDSAMYFCASLLGFREKLFFGSGTQLSVL.

This clonotype was detected ten times or more. V usage is TRBV5-1 and J usage is TRBJ2-1, with TRBD2 identical over 10 bases. The ends lost 1 base at V and 6 bases at J; junction bases unmatched: 4. From germline, CDR1 is SGHRS and CDR2 YFSETQ. The CDR3 loop spans 15 amino acids. This chain's CDR3 is CASSLRTSGSNEQFF. The CDR3 DNA reads as TGCGCCAGCAGCTTGCGGACTAGCGGCTCCAATGAGCAGTTCTTC.

This clonotype was seen many times. V is TRBV3-1 and J is TRBJ2-1; possibly TRBD1 for D (6 bases). Germline V gives CDR1 LGHDT, CDR2 YNNKEL (reference sequence). Deletions cut 3 bases from V and 5 bases from J, with 17 bases between. The CDR3 covers 16 residues. CDR3 sequence (DNA): TGTGCCAGCAGCCATCCAACAGGGTTGGGGGACAATGAGCAGTTCTTC. Its translation is CASSHPTGLGDNEQFF.

In regard to this clonotype: This clone may be a read error of a much larger clone one base away. The chain recombines TRBV5-4 with TRBJ2-7, with 9 bases identical to TRBD1. Trimming at V came to 4 bases and at J to 3 bases, leaving 5 bases not matched to a gene. The CDR3 length is 14 residues. Germline CDR1 SGHNT, CDR2 YYREEE (reference sequence). The CDR3 protein is CASSQGTGLYEQYF. For the CDR3, the DNA is TGTGCCAGCAGCCAAGGGACAGGGCTCTACGAGCAGTACTTC.

This clonotype was seen ten or more times. J is TRBJ2-1 and V is TRBV29-1, with D uncertain. Trimming left V 3 bases short and J 7 bases short, with 16 bases between. The CDR3 length is 14 residues. The germline V gene has CDR1 SQVTM and CDR2 ANQGSEA. CDR3 amino acids: CSVEVFRTRNEQFF. Here the CDR3 DNA reads TGCAGCGTTGAGGTTTTTCGAACCAGAAATGAGCAGTTCTTC.

This clonotype was observed at least ten times. The chain is built from TRBV5-6 and TRBJ2-2; D is possibly TRBD1 (6 bases). Trimming left V 4 bases short and J 7 bases short, with 17 bases between. CDR1 and CDR2 from the germline V gene are SGHDT and YYEEEE. CDR3 size: 15 residues. The CDR3 region is CASSQQGRLVGELFF. CDR3 in DNA: TGTGCCAGCAGCCAACAGGGTCGATTGGTCGGGGAGCTGTTTTTT.

This clonotype was recorded many times. CDR3 coding DNA: TGTGCCAGCAGCAAATGGGCCCTAGCGGGGTTCTCGTACGAGCAGTACTTC. Translating it yields CASSKWALAGFSYEQYF. The chain is built from TRBV11-2 and TRBJ2-7; 9 bases fit TRBD2. J gave up 4 bases and V 5 bases, and 15 bases lay outside the gene matches. The germline CDR1 and CDR2 sequences are SGHAT and FQNNGV. This CDR3 has 17 amino acids.

This clonotype appeared many times. The chain carries TRBV4-1 and TRBJ2-5; 8 bases match TRBD2. Germline lookup yields CDR1 MGHRA and CDR2 YSYEKL. The CDR3 covers 13 residues. J lost 5 bases, V lost 2 bases, and 1 base had no gene match. The CDR3 reads CASSQPGGETQYF. The CDR3 coding sequence is TGCGCCAGCAGCCAACCGGGGGGGGAGACCCAGTACTTC.

This clonotype was counted at least ten times. This chain uses TRBV20-1 with TRBJ1-1; tentatively, D is TRBD1 (6 bases). Germline CDR1 is DFQATT and CDR2 is SNEGSKA (reference sequence). This CDR3 contains 11 residues. V shed 6 bases and J shed 4 bases, with 9 bases lying between them. CDR3 amino acids: CSAPRGTEAFF. CDR3 nucleotide sequence: TGCAGTGCACCCAGGGGCACTGAAGCTTTCTTT.

This clonotype showed up many times. This chain links TRBV20-1 with TRBJ2-3; a weak D match, TRBD2 (7 bases). The V end was cut by 5 bases, the J end by 3 bases, with 12 bases between. This CDR3 comprises 13 residues. CDR1 and CDR2 from the germline V gene are DFQATT and SNEGSKA (reference sequence). CDR3 coding DNA: TGCAGTGCTGCGGGGGCGGGAACAGATACGCAGTATTTT. Protein product: CSAAGAGTDTQYF.

This chain links TRBV15 with TRBJ2-3, with a possible D match to TRBD1 (6 bases). Judging by the DNA end, TRBJ1-5 fits better; the J call may be wrong. This CDR3 spans 18 amino acids. CDR1 and CDR2 (germline): LNHNV, YYDKDF (reference sequence). The CDR3 protein is CATSSQTPYGRDTDTQHF. For the CDR3, the DNA is TGTGCCACCAGCTCACAAACACCGTACGGGAGGGACACAGATACGCAGCATTTT.

This clonotype was detected ten times or more. This chain joins TRBV18 and TRBJ1-6; unclear D gene. CDR1 KGHSH and CDR2 LQKENI come from the germline V gene. V gave up 3 bases and J gave up 6 bases, with 9 bases separating them. The CDR3 runs 14 residues. The CDR3 nucleotides read TGTGCCAGCTCACCGGTACAGTCTAATTCACCCCTCCACTTT. This sequence encodes CASSPVQSNSPLHF.

This clonotype was seen ten or more times. The rearrangement joins TRBV6-1 to TRBJ2-5, with D perhaps TRBD2 (6 bases). Germline CDR1 and CDR2: MNHNS and SASEGT. The CDR3 extends over 14 amino acids. V lost 5 bases and J 1 base, leaving 11 bases between the germline ends. The CDR3 region is CASSNRDFQETQYF. In DNA, the CDR3 is TGTGCCAGCAGTAATCGGGACTTCCAAGAGACCCAGTACTTC.

This clonotype was found many times. The chain carries TRBV7-8 and TRBJ2-3, with D unclear. This CDR3 is built from 15 residues. Between the trimmed V and J ends, which lost 0 bases and 2 bases, there was a span of 9 bases. CDR1 is SGHVS and CDR2 is FQNEAQ in the germline V gene. The CDR3: CASSLAPSNTDTQYF. The CDR3 nucleotides are TGTGCCAGCAGCTTAGCTCCCTCTAACACAGATACGCAGTATTTT.

This clonotype was detected ten times or more. The gene calls are TRBV25-1 and TRBJ1-5, with TRBD1 matching 8 bases. There are 15 residues in the CDR3. The ends lost 3 bases at V and 4 bases at J; junction bases unmatched: 5. CDR1 and CDR2 (germline): MGHDK, SYGVNS. DNA of the CDR3: TGTGCCAGCAGTGACGGACAGGGTGGTAATCAGCCCCAGCATTTT. It encodes CASSDGQGGNQPQHF.

At least ten counts were recorded for this clonotype. The rearrangement joins TRBV20-1 to TRBJ2-1; 11 bases fit TRBD2. The CDR3 has 15 residues. V shed 3 bases and J 8 bases; nucleotides not matched to a gene: 9. Germline-derived CDR1 and CDR2 are DFQATT and SNEGSKA (reference sequence). The CDR3 loop reads CSASQTSGSFYEQFF. CDR3 bases: TGCAGTGCTAGTCAAACTAGCGGGAGTTTTTATGAGCAGTTCTTC.

This clonotype was counted a few times. The rearrangement links TRBV10-1 to TRBJ2-1, with 8 nucleotides matching TRBD1. V shed 4 bases, J shed 4 bases, and the junction held 6 bases outside the gene matches. This CDR3 has 15 residues. Germline values: CDR1 WNHNN, CDR2 SYGVQD (reference sequence). The CDR3 nucleotides are TGCGCCAGCAGTGTTACAGGGGGGAATTACAATGAGCAGTTCTTC. It specifies CASSVTGGNYNEQFF.

This clonotype was found many times. At one end the junction does not follow the germline gene, possibly because of a read error. V is TRBV30 and J is TRBJ2-1; TRBD2 matches at 7 bases. This CDR3 region has 12 residues. The germline gives CDR1 GTSNPN, CDR2 SVGIG (reference sequence). CDR3 sequence: CAWSVIAGTTAF. CDR3 DNA: TGTGCCTGGAGTGTAATAGCAGGGACTACCGCCTTC.

This clonotype was picked up many times. This chain connects TRBV4-1 to TRBJ2-5; the match to TRBD2 covers 13 bases. The V gene end was trimmed by 4 bases and the J gene end by 3 bases; junction bases not matched to a gene: 5. The CDR3 consists of 16 residues. The germline V gene has CDR1 MGHRA and CDR2 YSYEKL. The CDR3 protein is CASSPRLAGGEETQYF. Here the CDR3 DNA reads TGCGCCAGCAGCCCAAGACTAGCGGGGGGCGAAGAGACCCAGTACTTC.

This clonotype was found many times. The chain carries TRBV6-5 and TRBJ1-1, with D unresolved. Germline CDR1 and CDR2: MNHEY and SVGAGI. CDR3 size: 12 residues. Trimming shortened V by 5 bases and J by 3 bases, and 7 bases separated the two germline ends. The CDR3 sequence: CASSRTDTEAFF. The CDR3 bases are TGTGCCAGCAGTAGAACGGACACTGAAGCTTTCTTT.

This clonotype was detected a few times. This chain uses TRBV30 with TRBJ2-2; 10 nucleotides align to TRBD1. V lost 3 bases, J lost 3 bases, and 1 base stayed unmatched. CDR3 length: 14 amino acids. Germline CDR1 GTSNPN, CDR2 SVGIG (reference sequence). The CDR3 is CAWRGTGDTGELFF. CDR3 coding DNA: TGTGCCTGGAGAGGGACAGGGGACACCGGGGAGCTGTTTTTT.

Notes on this clonotype: This clone may be a read error of a much larger clone one base away. The chain employs TRBV4-3 and TRBJ2-1; no clear D. The V end lost 7 bases, the J end lost 7 bases, and 20 bases lay between the germline ends. Per the germline V gene, CDR1 is LGHNA and CDR2 is YSLEER. The CDR3 has 15 amino acids. CDR3: CASIHFQREDNEQFF. The CDR3 coding sequence is TGCGCCAGCATCCATTTCCAGCGTGAGGATAATGAGCAGTTCTTC.

J is TRBJ2-2 and V is TRBV5-4; TRBD1 agrees at 8 bases. The CDR3 spans 17 residues. The germline V gene has CDR1 SGHNT and CDR2 YYREEE (reference sequence). Trimming took 2 bases from V and 4 from J; bases not matched to a gene: 10. The DNA for the CDR3 is TGTGCCAGCAGCTTCTTTTCCCCCGGACAGGGCACCGGGGAGCTGTTTTTT. Amino acids: CASSFFSPGQGTGELFF. The full variable domain, rest sourced from reference TRBV5-4 and TRBJ2-2, is ETGVTQSPTHLIKTRGQQVTLRCSSQSGHNTVSWYQQALGQGPQFIFQYYREEENGRGNFPPRFSGLQFPNYSSELNVNALELDDSALYLCASSFFSPGQGTGELFFGEGSRLTVL.

The table lists this clonotype with many counts. The J gene is TRBJ2-7, the V gene TRBV15; 10 bases agree with TRBD1. CDR1 and CDR2 (germline): LNHNV, YYDKDF (reference sequence). J was trimmed by 6 bases and V by 0 bases; bases with no gene match: 5. The CDR3 sequence is 15 residues long. The CDR3 protein is CATSRDRDRGPEQYF. In nucleotides, the CDR3 is TGTGCCACCAGCAGAGATAGGGACAGGGGTCCCGAGCAGTACTTC.

This clonotype was recorded many times. The chain is built from TRBV29-1 and TRBJ2-7; tentative D call: TRBD2 (5 bases). The germline CDR1 and CDR2 sequences are SQVTM and ANQGSEA. V lost 8 bases, J lost 3 bases, and 14 bases lay in between. This CDR3 is 12 amino acids long. The CDR3 DNA follows: TGCAGCTTTCGAGAGGGTCGCTACGAGCAGTACTTC. It specifies CSFREGRYEQYF.

The sample holds many counts of this clonotype. This chain connects TRBV15 to TRBJ2-5; TRBD1 is a possible D gene (5 bases). The CDR3 sequence is 16 residues long. Looked up from germline, CDR1 is LNHNV and CDR2 is YYDKDF (reference sequence). V was clipped by 1 base and J by 0 bases, with 12 bases between them. Here the CDR3 reads CATSRAQAGYQETQYF. The CDR3 coding sequence is TGTGCCACCAGCAGAGCTCAGGCAGGGTACCAAGAGACCCAGTACTTC.

This clonotype occurred many times. V is TRBV20-1 and J is TRBJ2-2, with 10 bases lining up with TRBD2. CDR1 is DFQATT, CDR2 SNEGSKA, per germline (reference sequence). The trim removed 4 bases at V and 1 base at J, leaving 9 bases unmatched. CDR3 length equals 17 residues. CDR3 in amino acids: CSANNTSGVRNTGELFF. CDR3 bases: TGCAGTGCTAACAATACTAGCGGGGTACGGAACACCGGGGAGCTGTTTTTT.

This clonotype has a count of ten or more. The chain employs TRBV12-5 and TRBJ2-1; 8 nucleotides align to TRBD1. CDR3 length: 13 residues. From germline, CDR1 is LGHNT and CDR2 FRNRAP. The ends lost 5 bases at V and 10 bases at J; junction bases unmatched: 7. This CDR3 is CASGQDRGREQFF. The CDR3 nucleotides read TGTGCTAGTGGTCAAGACAGGGGCAGGGAGCAGTTCTTC. Variable domain in full (rest from reference TRBV12-5 and TRBJ2-1): DARVTQTPRHKVTEMGQEVTMRCQPILGHNTVFWYRQTMMQGLELLAYFRNRAPLDDSGMPKDRFSAEMPDATLATLKIQPSEPRDSAVYFCASGQDRGREQFFGPGTRLTVL.

This clonotype appeared many times. The V and J genes are TRBV3-1 and TRBJ1-2; D is ambiguous. CDR1 LGHDT and CDR2 YNNKEL come from the germline V gene (reference sequence). The CDR3 runs 15 residues. V was clipped by 4 bases and J by 3 bases, with 15 bases between them. CDR3 loop: CASSPRARADYGYTF. CDR3 coding DNA: TGTGCCAGCAGCCCCCGCGCCCGAGCCGACTATGGCTACACCTTC.